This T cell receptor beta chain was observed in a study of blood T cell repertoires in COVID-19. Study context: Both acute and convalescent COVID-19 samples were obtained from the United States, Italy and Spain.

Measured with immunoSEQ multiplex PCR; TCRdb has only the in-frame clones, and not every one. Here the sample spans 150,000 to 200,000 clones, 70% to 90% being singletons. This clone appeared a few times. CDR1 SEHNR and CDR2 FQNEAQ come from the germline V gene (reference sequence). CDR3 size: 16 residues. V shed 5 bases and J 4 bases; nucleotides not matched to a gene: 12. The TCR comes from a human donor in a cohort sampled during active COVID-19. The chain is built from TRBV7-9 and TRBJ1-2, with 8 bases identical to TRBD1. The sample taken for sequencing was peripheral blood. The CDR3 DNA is TGTGCCAGCAGCCTCATTCATGGACAGGGTGTCTATGGCTACACCTTC. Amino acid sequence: CASSLIHGQGVYGYTF.